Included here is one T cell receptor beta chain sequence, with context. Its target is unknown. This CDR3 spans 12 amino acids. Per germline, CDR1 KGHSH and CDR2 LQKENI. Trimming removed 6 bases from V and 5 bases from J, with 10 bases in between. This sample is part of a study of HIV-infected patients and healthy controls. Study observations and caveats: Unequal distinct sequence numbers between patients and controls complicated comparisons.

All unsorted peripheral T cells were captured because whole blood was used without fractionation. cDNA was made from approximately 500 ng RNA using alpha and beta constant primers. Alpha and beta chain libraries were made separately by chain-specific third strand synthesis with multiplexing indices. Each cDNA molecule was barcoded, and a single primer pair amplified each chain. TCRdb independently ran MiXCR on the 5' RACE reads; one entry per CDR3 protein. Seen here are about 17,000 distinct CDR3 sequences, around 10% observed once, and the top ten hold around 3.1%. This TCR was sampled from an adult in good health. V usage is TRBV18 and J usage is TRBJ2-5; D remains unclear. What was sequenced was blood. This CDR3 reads CASSHPGETQYF. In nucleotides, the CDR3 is TGTGCCAGCTCGCACCCTGGGGAGACCCAGTACTTC.